These T cell receptor beta chains were read from a single sample in a study of OX40 agonist ivuxolimab in advanced cancers. Repertoires were generated with immunoSEQ multiplex PCR, while TCRdb's copy carries only in-frame clones and drops some. Of 55,000 to 75,000 clones in the sample, 70% to 85% are singletons; the top ten hold about 11%. Sequenced here: CD4+ or CD8+ T cells sorted from blood, sampled in a trial of the OX40 agonist ivuxolimab. These receptors originate from an adult with an advanced solid tumor such as melanoma, head and neck, liver or kidney cancer. CDR3s include the opening cysteine and the closing phenylalanine or tryptophan. The D gene is left open where the match is weak. For some rows the clone size is stated as once, few or many, or as a class when expanded; others skip it.

D,V,J,size,CDR3,DNA
-,TRBV5-6,TRBJ2-3,-,CASSFDRVDTQYF,TGTGCCAGCAGCTTTGATCGGGTAGATACGCAGTATTTT
-,TRBV4-1,TRBJ1-4,-,CASSQTRQDEKLFF,TGCGCCAGCAGCCAAACCAGGCAAGATGAAAAACTGTTTTTT
TRBD2,TRBV4-2,TRBJ2-7,-,CASSPLAGDEQYF,TGTGCCAGCAGCCCCTTAGCGGGAGACGAGCAGTACTTC
TRBD2,TRBV5-1,TRBJ2-1,-,CASSLAVAGEGEQFF,TGCGCCAGCAGCTTGGCGGTAGCGGGGGAAGGTGAGCAGTTCTTC
-,TRBV7-7,TRBJ2-2,-,CASSPGQQGGTGELFF,TGTGCCAGCAGTCCCGGGCAACAGGGTGGAACCGGGGAGCTGTTTTTT
TRBD1,TRBV5-4,TRBJ1-2,-,CASSLVNGQGYGYTF,TGTGCCAGCAGCTTGGTTAACGGACAGGGGTATGGCTACACCTTC
TRBD1,TRBV10-3,TRBJ1-5,once,CAISAGQGDNQPQHF,TGTGCCATCAGTGCGGGACAGGGGGACAATCAGCCCCAGCATTTT
TRBD1,TRBV11-3,TRBJ1-5,-,CASSLGKDRGYSNQPQHF,TGTGCCAGCAGCTTAGGAAAGGACAGGGGGTATAGCAATCAGCCCCAGCATTTT
-,TRBV28,TRBJ2-7,-,CASGYEQYF,TGTGCCAGCGGATACGAGCAGTACTTC
-,TRBV18,TRBJ1-2,-,CASSQGPSHYGYTF,TGTGCCAGCTCCCAGGGGCCGAGTCACTATGGCTACACCTTC
-,TRBV30,TRBJ2-5,-,CAWSVGPGKETQYF,TGTGCCTGGAGTGTAGGGCCAGGGAAAGAGACCCAGTACTTC
TRBD2,TRBV9,TRBJ2-6,once,CASSVERGARAGANVLTF,TGTGCCAGCAGCGTAGAGCGGGGGGCGAGGGCTGGGGCCAACGTCCTGACTTTC
TRBD2,TRBV10-2,TRBJ2-5,-,CASKMRRGGQETQYF,TGCGCCAGCAAAATGAGGCGGGGGGGCCAAGAGACCCAGTACTTC
-,TRBV9,TRBJ2-3,-,CASSSQVVRGADTQYF,TGTGCCAGCAGCTCCCAGGTGGTAAGGGGGGCAGATACGCAGTATTTT
TRBD1,TRBV5-1,TRBJ2-1,-,CASSLSGTGGALNEQFF,TGCGCCAGCAGCCTTTCCGGGACAGGGGGCGCCTTGAATGAGCAGTTCTTC
-,TRBV28,TRBJ2-2,once,CASTINWKELFF,TGTGCCAGCACCATTAACTGGAAGGAGCTGTTTTTT
-,TRBV28,TRBJ1-5,-,CASSWGDQPQHF,TGTGCCAGCAGTTGGGGCGATCAGCCCCAGCATTTT
-,TRBV7-2,TRBJ2-7,few,CASSLLRTSTGEQYF,TGTGCCAGCAGCTTATTAAGGACTTCGACCGGCGAGCAGTACTTC
TRBD1,TRBV28,TRBJ2-2,-,CASSPQGARNTGELFF,TGTGCCAGCAGTCCACAGGGGGCGCGTAACACCGGGGAGCTGTTTTTT
TRBD1,TRBV5-6,TRBJ1-5,-,CASSQWDRFNQPQHF,TGTGCCAGCAGCCAATGGGACAGATTCAATCAGCCCCAGCATTTT
-,TRBV5-1,TRBJ2-6,-,CASSLDDSRYSGANVLTF,TGCGCCAGCAGCTTGGACGACAGCAGGTACTCTGGGGCCAACGTCCTGACTTTC
TRBD2,TRBV28,TRBJ2-5,-,CATRDGTSGIQETQYF,TGTGCCACCAGGGACGGGACTAGCGGGATCCAAGAGACCCAGTACTTC
-,TRBV19,TRBJ2-3,-,CASIGGTVTDTQYF,TGTGCCAGTATAGGGGGAACTGTCACAGATACGCAGTATTTT
TRBD2,TRBV7-3,TRBJ2-1,-,CASSSGLAGYNEQFF,TGTGCCAGCAGCTCGGGACTAGCGGGCTACAATGAGCAGTTCTTC
-,TRBV4-1,TRBJ2-2,-,CASSRGLFVKGEVSGELFF,TGCGCCAGCAGCCGCGGTCTGTTCGTCAAAGGGGAAGTTTCCGGGGAGCTGTTTTTT
-,TRBV5-4,TRBJ2-3,-,CASSLELGEFTDTQYF,TGTGCCAGCAGCTTGGAACTAGGCGAGTTCACAGATACGCAGTATTTT
TRBD1,TRBV2,TRBJ2-5,-,CASIGTGKETQYF,TGTGCCAGCATCGGGACAGGGAAAGAGACCCAGTACTTC
TRBD1,TRBV9,TRBJ2-7,-,CASSVGGTGAEQYF,TGTGCCAGCAGCGTAGGAGGGACAGGGGCCGAGCAGTACTTC
TRBD1,TRBV25-1,TRBJ2-2,-,CASSEGTGVQAGELFF,TGTGCCAGCAGTGAGGGGACAGGGGTCCAGGCCGGGGAGCTGTTTTTT
-,TRBV5-1,TRBJ2-3,-,CASSLKSTDTQYF,TGCGCCAGCAGCTTGAAGAGCACAGATACGCAGTATTTT
TRBD1,TRBV5-1,TRBJ2-3,-,CASSEQGALTDTQYF,TGCGCCAGCAGCGAACAGGGGGCGCTGACAGATACGCAGTATTTT
TRBD1,TRBV10-3,TRBJ2-1,-,CAISQGADYYNEQFF,TGTGCCATCAGCCAGGGGGCTGATTACTACAATGAGCAGTTCTTC
-,TRBV6-1,TRBJ1-2,-,CASTRGISVTF,TGTGCCAGCACTAGGGGGATTTCGGTCACCTTC
-,TRBV28,TRBJ2-4,once,CASSPGNSLAKNIQYF,TGTGCCAGCAGCCCGGGGAACAGTTTAGCCAAAAACATTCAGTACTTC